The clone carrying this TCR beta chain appeared many times. Its specificity is not known. Time point defined: persistent/refractory GD, antithyroid drugs over 5 years with positive TRAb. PBMC-derived RNA was used for the TCR library. Patients met American Thyroid Association criteria for Graves' disease. This specimen belongs to a study of regulatory T cells in long-lasting Graves disease. Study results and limitations: Few sampled subjects may have lowered accuracy. Persistent Graves' cases showed lower TCR diversity than newly diagnosed cases.

Investigators prepared the TCR beta libraries by applying iRepertoire HTBI primers and Arm-PCR of CDR3 regions. Authors' analysis steps: Identification of gene segments yielded approximately 62 TRBV and some 14 TRBJ across samples. Using its own MiXCR run on the multiplex PCR reads, TCRdb lists one record per CDR3 protein. The V and J calls shown here were made by TCRdb, not taken from the authors' results. Of 390,000 or so distinct CDR3 sequences detected, about 23% appear once; the ten largest clones hold less than 30%. Trimming removed 7 bases from V and 3 bases from J, with 10 bases in between. Germline V CDR1 and CDR2: SGHAT, FQNNGV. CDR3 length: 12 amino acids.

V gene TRBV11-2 combines with J gene TRBJ2-7; D not resolved. This sample comprised peripheral blood mononuclear cells (PBMCs), obtained when the disease was refractory, from a patient treated with antithyroid drugs. The sequence came from a woman aged 40-49 years with Graves disease. CDR3 amino acids: CASTPWGYEQYF. For the CDR3, the DNA is TGTGCCAGCACCCCCTGGGGCTACGAGCAGTACTTC.